These 3 T cell receptor beta chains share one sample of origin, sequenced in a study of cytomegalovirus exposure and HLA in healthy donors. The PCR employed 60 Vbeta primers together with 13 Jbeta primers. Data came from immunoSEQ multiplex PCR; TCRdb stores just in-frame clones and leaves some out. Of 110,000 to 150,000 clones in the sample, roughly 80% were seen once. Material: PBMCs. These receptor sequences come from a boy under 10 years old in good health and CMV-seronegative.

Comments on this clone: The junction differs from germline at one of its ends, possibly a read error. This chain links TRBV5-4 with TRBJ2-1; 11 positions agree with TRBD1. The germline V gene has CDR1 SGHNT and CDR2 YYREEE (reference sequence). The CDR3 length is 12 residues. CDR3: CASSLKLGQGVF. The CDR3 DNA is TGTGCCAGCAGCTTGAAATTGGGACAGGGGGTCTTC.

This chain joins TRBV6-5 and TRBJ2-5; D is unresolved. Germline V lookup: CDR1 MNHEY, CDR2 SVGAGI. The CDR3 contains 15 residues. Trimming took off 0 bases at V and 5 bases at J, with 13 bases between the two ends. CDR3 nucleotides: TGTGCCAGCAGTTACTCGATGGCGGCAGCGGAGACCCAGTACTTC. It codes for CASSYSMAAAETQYF.

This chain joins TRBV28 and TRBJ1-2; 7 bases are a match to TRBD1. CDR3 size: 16 residues. With 6 bases clipped from V and 6 bases from J, the junction kept 16 bases outside the gene matches. Germline-derived CDR1 and CDR2 are MDHEN and SYDVKM. The CDR3 coding sequence is TGTGCCAGCAGCCGAGGGGGCGGGGCCACAATCAATGGCTACACCTTC. Protein: CASSRGGGATINGYTF.